This TCR beta chain was sequenced for a study of cytomegalovirus exposure and HLA in healthy donors. Study background: As an earlier analysis found, roughly 170 million T cells yielded 95 million to 130 million unique TCR beta sequences. Study-level findings and limits: In a later analysis, TCR beta V- and J-gene trimming showed a link to a missense DCLRE1C variant.

About this clone itself: Its specificity is unknown.

The study ran its PCR with 60 Vbeta and 13 Jbeta primers. Profiling relied on immunoSEQ multiplex PCR, and the TCRdb table lists in-frame clones only, not all of them. The repertoire consists of 110,000 or so clones, with around 63% occurring once and the leading ten covering about 3.5%. Germline V gene data show CDR1 as LNHDA and CDR2 as SQIVND (reference sequence). This CDR3 has 16 residues. V was clipped by 2 bases and J by 5 bases; unmatched bases: 9. The material sequenced was PBMCs. The V call is TRBV19, the J call TRBJ2-7; 10 bases fit TRBD1. This sequence was found in a man between 25 and 39 years old in good health and CMV-seronegative. CDR3 protein: CASSIWGTGVIHEQYF. The CDR3 nucleotides are TGTGCCAGTAGTATATGGGGGACAGGGGTGATCCACGAGCAGTACTTC.